Listed here are 18 T cell receptor beta chains from one sample, sequenced in a study of blood T cells in healthy people across ages. Alongside a J-beta primer mix, a sample-barcoded 5' primer served in a second PCR lasting about 6 to 12 cycles. TCRdb analysed the 5' RACE reads with MiXCR anew, one entry per CDR3 protein. The table shows about 1.5 million distinct CDR3 sequences, with approximately 42% occurring only once. Sequencing was done on a sample of blood. The receptor source for this set is a woman aged 18-35 years in good health.

V and J are TRBV29-1 and TRBJ2-3; D perhaps matches TRBD2 (6 bases). The CDR3 runs to 12 residues. V dropped 8 bases and J dropped 1 base, with 10 bases sitting between them. Per germline, CDR1 SQVTM and CDR2 ANQGSEA. The CDR3 region is CSFQRGTDTQYF. In DNA, the CDR3 is TGCAGCTTCCAGCGGGGCACAGATACGCAGTATTTT.

The gene calls are TRBV20-1 and TRBJ2-7; possibly TRBD2 for D (6 bases). Germline CDR1 reads DFQATT; CDR2 reads SNEGSKA (reference sequence). The CDR3 has 13 amino acids. Deletions cut 5 bases from V and 7 bases from J, with 18 bases between. The CDR3: CSAERGGPQEQYF. In DNA, the CDR3 is TGCAGTGCTGAACGGGGAGGACCACAGGAGCAGTACTTC.

This clonotype was observed a handful of times. CDR3 sequence: CAWSVGTMNTEAFF. The DNA of the CDR3 is TGTGCCTGGAGTGTCGGGACTATGAACACTGAAGCTTTCTTT. The chain has TRBV30 and TRBJ1-1, with D possibly matching TRBD1 (5 bases). The CDR3 covers 14 residues. Germline loops: CDR1 GTSNPN, CDR2 SVGIG (reference sequence). V lost 0 bases and J lost 0, with 8 bases in between. The whole variable domain, remainder taken from reference TRBV30 and TRBJ1-1, is SQTIHQWPATLVQPVGSPLSLECTVEGTSNPNLYWYRQAAGRGLQLLFYSVGIGQISSEVPQNLSASRPQDRQFILSSKKLLLSDSGFYLCAWSVGTMNTEAFFGQGTRLTVV.

This clonotype was counted many times. This chain uses TRBV9 with TRBJ2-7, with 8 bases that match TRBD1. Germline loops: CDR1 SGDLS, CDR2 YYNGEE. V dropped 3 bases and J dropped 2; count of bases not matched to a gene: 4. This CDR3 region has 14 residues. CDR3 DNA sequence: TGTGCCAGCAGCGCTGGACAGGGTCCCTACGAGCAGTACTTC. Translation: CASSAGQGPYEQYF.

Regarding this clonotype: The junction does not match germline at one end; this may be a read error. The chain carries TRBV28 and TRBJ1-6; 7 bases are shared with TRBD1. Per germline, CDR1 MDHEN and CDR2 SYDVKM. The length of the CDR3 is 16 residues. CDR3 nucleotide sequence: TGTGTCAGCAGTTCCCCAGGGGGACAAACATATTCACCCCTCCACTTT. Protein product: CVSSSPGGQTYSPLHF.

The CDR3 loop is CASRVVLQLSSGANVLTF. The CDR3 bases are TGTGCCAGCAGAGTAGTTTTACAGCTATCCTCTGGGGCCAACGTCCTGACTTTC. The chain recombines TRBV27 with TRBJ2-6; D unclear. Germline V lookup: CDR1 MNHEY, CDR2 SMNVEV (reference sequence). This CDR3 region has 18 residues. V was trimmed by 6 bases and J by 0 bases, leaving 18 bases between them.

This clonotype appeared many times. The chain employs TRBV6-5 and TRBJ2-1; TRBD1 matches at 8 bases. Germline V gene lookup returns CDR1 MNHEY and CDR2 SVGAGI. CDR3 length equals 16 residues. The trim removed 0 bases at V and 6 bases at J, leaving 7 bases unmatched. The CDR3 coding sequence is TGTGCCAGCAGTTACTCGAGCAGGGGGCGGTTCAATGAGCAGTTCTTC. Translated: CASSYSSRGRFNEQFF.

The rearrangement joins TRBV10-3 to TRBJ2-7; 7 nucleotides align to TRBD1. Per germline, CDR1 ENHRY and CDR2 SYGVKD. V gave up 2 bases and J gave up 3 bases; unmatched junction bases: 4. The CDR3 has 14 residues. The CDR3 spells CAISEGRTGYEQYF. The CDR3 DNA follows: TGTGCCATCAGTGAGGGTCGGACAGGCTACGAGCAGTACTTC.

This chain links TRBV25-1 with TRBJ1-5; D ambiguous. This CDR3 contains 15 residues. Trimming pared 4 bases from V and 0 bases from J, leaving 10 bases between. Germline-derived CDR1 and CDR2 are MGHDK and SYGVNS. CDR3 region: CASSALRYSNQPQHF. The CDR3 nucleotides read TGTGCCAGCAGTGCCTTACGTTATAGCAATCAGCCCCAGCATTTT.

About this clonotype: This clone may be a read error of a much larger clone one base away. V gene TRBV20-1 combines with J gene TRBJ2-3, with a possible D match to TRBD2 (5 bases). V lost 5 bases and J 0 bases, leaving 15 bases between the germline ends. Germline CDR1 and CDR2: DFQATT and SNEGSKA (reference sequence). The CDR3 is made up of 15 amino acids. CDR3 nucleotide sequence: TGCAGTGCTGCGTGGCGACTAACTAGCACAGATACGCAGTATTTT. Amino acid sequence: CSAAWRLTSTDTQYF.

This chain connects TRBV20-1 to TRBJ2-7, with D uncertain. The V gene lost 2 bases and the J gene lost 6 bases, with 14 bases spanning the gap. This CDR3 has 13 residues. The V gene's germline CDR1 is DFQATT and CDR2 SNEGSKA (reference sequence). CDR3 sequence reads: CSARTPGSIEQYF. The CDR3 nucleotides read TGCAGTGCTAGAACCCCCGGGTCAATCGAGCAGTACTTC.

This clonotype showed up just a few times. J is TRBJ2-1 and V is TRBV20-1, with D perhaps matching TRBD2 (6 bases). V lost 2 bases, J lost 5 bases, and 13 bases lay in between. CDR1 is DFQATT, CDR2 SNEGSKA, per germline (reference sequence). This CDR3 has 14 residues. CDR3 nucleotides: TGCAGTGCTAGACAGGCAGGGAGGAACAATGAGCAGTTCTTC. Its translation is CSARQAGRNNEQFF.

The chain is built from TRBV11-1 and TRBJ2-5, with D hard to call. Trimming left V 3 bases short and J 11 bases short, with 16 bases between. Germline V CDR1 and CDR2: SGHAT, FQDESV (reference sequence). The CDR3 is 13 amino acids. In DNA, the CDR3 is TGTGCCAGCAGCTTTACAAAATACAATGAGCAGTACTTC. Residues: CASSFTKYNEQYF.

A word on this clonotype: One junction end disagrees with the germline gene, perhaps due to a read error. This chain uses TRBV12-3 or TRBV12-4 with TRBJ2-7, with TRBD2 matching 13 bases. This CDR3 has 15 amino acids. The CDR3 bases are TGTACCAGCAGCCCGACTAGCGGGGGGAACTACGAGCAGTACTTC. This translates into CTSSPTSGGNYEQYF.

The chain has TRBV3-1 and TRBJ1-5, with D unresolved. CDR1 LGHDT and CDR2 YNNKEL come from the germline V gene (reference sequence). V dropped 4 bases and J dropped 5 bases, with 15 bases sitting between them. The CDR3 length is 15 residues. This CDR3 reads CASSPDRDSDQPQHF. The CDR3 DNA follows: TGTGCCAGCAGCCCGGACCGGGATTCGGATCAGCCCCAGCATTTT.

This rearrangement joins TRBV14 to TRBJ2-3; D is ambiguous. V lost 2 bases and J 0 bases, leaving 15 bases between the germline ends. Germline CDR1 is SGHDN and CDR2 is FVKESK. This CDR3 contains 17 residues. The chain's CDR3 is CASSQKREALSTDTQYF. DNA of the CDR3: TGTGCCAGCAGCCAAAAACGCGAGGCGCTTAGCACAGATACGCAGTATTTT.

In its sample, this clonotype was seen a few times. The chain joins TRBV28 to TRBJ1-1, with TRBD1 as a possible D gene (5 bases). This CDR3 has 15 amino acids. Looked up from germline, CDR1 is MDHEN and CDR2 is SYDVKM. Deletions cut 1 base from V and 5 bases from J, with 14 bases between. CDR3 sequence: CASSLSRTLLTEAFF. The CDR3 DNA reads TGTGCCAGCAGTTTATCGCGGACACTGTTAACTGAAGCTTTCTTT.

This clonotype appeared a few times. The J gene is TRBJ1-2, the V gene TRBV6-5; D ambiguous. The CDR3 contains 16 residues. Trimming shortened V by 0 bases and J by 4 bases, and 15 bases separated the two germline ends. Germline assignment: CDR1 MNHEY and CDR2 SVGAGI. The CDR3 DNA reads TGTGCCAGCAGTTACTCGAGAAGGACGGGCTTCTATGGCTACACCTTC. It is translated as CASSYSRRTGFYGYTF.